This entry describes one T cell receptor (beta chain). Antigen unknown. After removal of 1 base from V and 5 bases from J, the junction contained 4 bases not matched to a gene. From germline, CDR1 is MDHEN and CDR2 SYDVKM. The CDR3 runs 16 residues. The PCR ran on 60 Vbeta and 13 Jbeta primers. Sequencing was performed with immunoSEQ multiplex PCR; in TCRdb, only in-frame clones are kept and a portion is missing. Found here are under 200,000 clones, around four fifths of them singletons; the top ten hold more than 1.1%. The data originate from a study of cytomegalovirus exposure and HLA in healthy donors. Findings and caveats of the study: TCR association rates varied by HLA locus in a later analysis, with DRB1 highest and HLA-C lowest.

The chain recombines TRBV28 with TRBJ2-1; 11 nucleotides match TRBD2. Sequences were obtained from PBMCs. The clonotype originates from a woman aged 30 to 39 in good health and CMV-seronegative. For the CDR3, the DNA is TGTGCCAGCAGTTTATTTCCTAGCGGGGGGAACAATGAGCAGTTCTTC. This sequence encodes CASSLFPSGGNNEQFF.